Detailed here is one TCR beta chain. The sample carries other DNA sequences with the same CDR3. Germline-derived CDR1 and CDR2 are LGHNA and YSLEER. The trim removed 1 base at V and 1 base at J, leaving 1 base unmatched. This CDR3 contains 15 residues. Data came from immunoSEQ multiplex PCR; TCRdb stores just in-frame clones and leaves some out. The sample has fewer than 70,000 clones, approximately 92% seen once. The data belong to a study of T cell changes during pregnancy in multiple sclerosis. The receptor was isolated from a female donor in good health, enrolled as a control in a pregnancy study. The rearrangement joins TRBV4-3 to TRBJ2-5, with 9 bases lining up with TRBD1. The sample was CD8+ T cells from peripheral blood mononuclear cells, taken in the third trimester of pregnancy. CDR3 sequence (DNA): TGCGCCAGCAGCCAAGGGACAGGGGTCCAAGAGACCCAGTACTTC. Its protein is CASSQGTGVQETQYF.